This passage covers 11 T cell receptor beta chains from one sample sequenced in a study of cytomegalovirus exposure and HLA in healthy donors. Primers included in the PCR were 60 Vbeta and 13 Jbeta primers. Data came from immunoSEQ multiplex PCR; TCRdb stores just in-frame clones and leaves some out. The data show tens of thousands of clones, approximately 78% seen once. The sequencing input was PBMCs. These TCRs come from a female donor in good health and CMV-seronegative.

This sequence joins TRBV4-1 and TRBJ2-5, with D hard to call. The better agreement between TRBJ2-7 and the DNA end casts doubt on the J call. The CDR3 runs 15 residues. Germline CDR1 reads MGHRA; CDR2 reads YSYEKL. The CDR3, as DNA: TGCGCCAGCAGCCAAACCCTTGCTGTTAACTACGAGCAGTACTTC. Amino acids: CASSQTLAVNYEQYF.

This clone was counted between two and nine times. The V and J genes are TRBV6-5 and TRBJ2-5; 9 bases fit TRBD2. In germline, CDR1 is MNHEY, CDR2 SVGAGI. The CDR3 is 14 amino acids. V lost 5 bases and J lost 2; bases outside the gene matches: 3. CDR3 protein: CASSAGGSQETQYF. CDR3 nucleotides: TGTGCCAGCAGTGCGGGGGGGTCTCAAGAGACCCAGTACTTC.

This clone occurred once. The chain links TRBV5-1 to TRBJ1-1; 8 bases map to TRBD1. The CDR3 runs to 15 residues. J gave up 3 bases and V 4 bases, and 8 bases lay outside the gene matches. Looked up from germline, CDR1 is SGHRS and CDR2 is YFSETQ. The CDR3: CASSPRTGRDTEAFF. The CDR3 DNA follows: TGCGCCAGCAGCCCAAGGACAGGGAGAGACACTGAAGCTTTCTTT.

The chain uses TRBV4-2 and TRBJ1-1, with D possibly TRBD1 on 6 matching bases. CDR1 LGHNA and CDR2 YNFKEQ come from the germline V gene. V lost 0 bases and J lost 11, with 10 bases in between. The CDR3 has 12 residues. CDR3 coding DNA: TGTGCCAGCAGCCAAGATTCGCAGGGGGCTTTCTTT. Translating it yields CASSQDSQGAFF.

The gene calls are TRBV7-9 and TRBJ2-1; weak D call: TRBD2 (7 bases). This CDR3 spans 14 amino acids. V lost 5 bases, J lost 5 bases, and 13 bases lay in between. CDR1 and CDR2 (germline): SEHNR, FQNEAQ (reference sequence). Here the CDR3 reads CASSRRGPDNEQFF. The CDR3 coding sequence is TGTGCCAGCAGCCGGCGGGGGCCTGACAATGAGCAGTTCTTC.

The chain uses TRBV9 and TRBJ1-5, with D possibly matching TRBD1 (6 bases). Trimming shortened V by 5 bases and J by 5 bases, and 14 bases separated the two germline ends. The V gene's germline CDR1 is SGDLS and CDR2 YYNGEE. The CDR3 has 14 residues. The CDR3 coding sequence is TGTGCCAGCAGTGCAGGGGTTAGGGATCAGCCCCAGCATTTT. This translates into CASSAGVRDQPQHF.

The chain carries TRBV19 and TRBJ2-7; 7 positions match TRBD1. Germline V CDR1 and CDR2: LNHDA, SQIVND (reference sequence). There are 16 residues in the CDR3. V lost 6 bases, J lost 3 bases, and 14 bases stayed unmatched. The CDR3 is CASSTPLSGTVYEQYF. Here the CDR3 DNA reads TGTGCCAGTAGCACACCTCTTTCCGGGACAGTCTACGAGCAGTACTTC.

The chain has TRBV5-6 and TRBJ1-2, with 7 bases fitting TRBD1. The CDR3 is 14 residues long. Germline V gene data show CDR1 as SGHDT and CDR2 as YYEEEE. V shed 2 bases and J 5 bases; nucleotides not matched to a gene: 6. CDR3 coding DNA: TGTGCCAGCAGCTTCGGACAGGATCGATATGGCTACACCTTC. Its protein is CASSFGQDRYGYTF.

The V call is TRBV2, the J call TRBJ2-7; weak D call: TRBD1 (7 bases). CDR3 length: 16 residues. Trimming cost V 6 bases and J 3 bases, with 21 bases left between them. The V gene's germline CDR1 is SNHLY and CDR2 FYNNEI. CDR3 in amino acids: CASSPQARGAVYEQYF. The CDR3 coding sequence is TGTGCCAGCAGCCCCCAAGCCAGGGGGGCGGTCTACGAGCAGTACTTC.

The chain links TRBV29-1 to TRBJ2-7, with TRBD1 as a possible D gene (6 bases). Germline loops: CDR1 SQVTM, CDR2 ANQGSEA. CDR3 length: 11 residues. Trimming stripped 8 bases from V and 4 bases from J, with 12 bases between. CDR3 protein: CSHTTGYEQYF. The CDR3 nucleotides read TGCAGCCACACGACAGGATACGAGCAGTACTTC.

Only a few counts were recorded for this clone. This rearrangement joins TRBV11-2 to TRBJ2-6; D ambiguous. Germline CDR1 and CDR2: SGHAT and FQNNGV. The CDR3 runs 17 residues. The V end lost 2 bases, the J end lost 0 bases, and 11 bases lay between the germline ends. CDR3 amino acids: CASSLPPHGSGANVLTF. The DNA of the CDR3 is TGTGCCAGCAGCTTACCACCGCACGGCTCTGGGGCCAACGTCCTGACTTTC.